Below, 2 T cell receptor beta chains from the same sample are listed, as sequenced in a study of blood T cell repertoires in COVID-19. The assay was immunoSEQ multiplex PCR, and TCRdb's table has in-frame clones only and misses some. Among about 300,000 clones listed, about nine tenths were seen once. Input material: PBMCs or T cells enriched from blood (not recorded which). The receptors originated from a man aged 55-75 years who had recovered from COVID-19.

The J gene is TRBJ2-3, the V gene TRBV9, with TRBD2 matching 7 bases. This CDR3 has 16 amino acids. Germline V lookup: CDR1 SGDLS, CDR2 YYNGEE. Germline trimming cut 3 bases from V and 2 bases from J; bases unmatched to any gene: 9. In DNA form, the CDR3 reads TGTGCCAGCAGCGGCTGGGGGGGTCAGGCCACAGATACGCAGTATTTT. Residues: CASSGWGGQATDTQYF.

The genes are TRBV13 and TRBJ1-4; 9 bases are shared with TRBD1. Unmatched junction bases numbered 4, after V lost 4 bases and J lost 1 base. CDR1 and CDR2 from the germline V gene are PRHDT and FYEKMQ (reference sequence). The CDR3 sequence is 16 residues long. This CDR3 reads CASSSTGGETNEKLFF. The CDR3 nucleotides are TGTGCCAGCAGCTCGACAGGGGGGGAAACTAATGAAAAACTGTTTTTT. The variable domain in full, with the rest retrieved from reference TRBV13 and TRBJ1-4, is AAGVIQSPRHLIKEKRETATLKCYPIPRHDTVYWYQQGPGQDPQFLISFYEKMQSDKGSIPDRFSAQQFSDYHSELNMSSLELGDSALYFCASSSTGGETNEKLFFGSGTQLSVL.